Below are 9 T cell receptor beta chains sequenced from a single sample in a study of cytomegalovirus exposure and HLA in healthy donors. PCR used 60 Vbeta primers and 13 Jbeta primers. TCRdb's copy holds only in-frame clones and misses some; the assay was immunoSEQ multiplex PCR. The sample includes tens of thousands of clones, 80% to 90% of them seen just once. Specimen: PBMCs. These receptors were taken from a woman younger than 35 in good health and CMV-seropositive.

The V gene is TRBV7-2, the J gene TRBJ2-3; weak D call: TRBD2 (6 bases). Germline CDR1 is SGHTA and CDR2 is FQGNSA. Trimming pared 1 base from V and 4 bases from J, leaving 12 bases between. CDR3 size: 15 residues. In DNA form, the CDR3 reads TGTGCCAGCAGCTTAGATTCTAGCGTAGCAGATACGCAGTATTTT. Translation: CASSLDSSVADTQYF.

V is TRBV6-5 and J is TRBJ2-3, with D perhaps TRBD1 (7 bases). V lost 7 bases to trimming and J lost 0 bases, with 11 bases between them. The CDR3 has 14 amino acids. Germline V CDR1 and CDR2: MNHEY, SVGAGI. In nucleotides, the CDR3 is TGTGCCAGCAAGGCGGGACAGAGCACAGATACGCAGTATTTT. Translated: CASKAGQSTDTQYF.

The V gene is TRBV6-5, the J gene TRBJ1-6; D possibly corresponds to TRBD1 (5 bases). This CDR3 region has 15 residues. Germline CDR1 reads MNHEY; CDR2 reads SVGAGI. The germline V and J ends were trimmed by 7 bases and 0 bases, with 10 bases remaining between them. The DNA for the CDR3 is TGTGCCAGCACTCGAGACAGCTCCTATAATTCACCCCTCCACTTT. It is translated as CASTRDSSYNSPLHF.

The chain combines TRBV7-3 with TRBJ2-1; 8 nucleotides align to TRBD2. There are 14 residues in the CDR3. Germline V gene sequence: CDR1 SGHTA, CDR2 FQGTGA. Unmatched junction bases numbered 1, after V lost 0 bases and J lost 6 bases. CDR3 DNA: TGTGCCAGCAGCTTAACCGGACTAGCCAATGAGCAGTTCTTC. Translating gives CASSLTGLANEQFF.

The chain recombines TRBV7-9 with TRBJ2-3; a possible D gene is TRBD1 (6 bases). The germline V gene encodes CDR1 SEHNR and CDR2 FQNEAQ (reference sequence). V was trimmed by 7 bases and J by 4 bases, leaving 9 bases between them. This CDR3 comprises 12 residues. CDR3 DNA: TGTGCCAGCACAGGGGTTGCAGATACGCAGTATTTT. Residues: CASTGVADTQYF.

The rearrangement joins TRBV5-1 to TRBJ2-1; 10 nucleotides align to TRBD2. The V and J ends lost 0 bases and 4 bases, in that order; junction bases with no gene match: 7. The CDR3 extends over 17 amino acids. Per germline, CDR1 SGHRS and CDR2 YFSETQ. The CDR3 DNA is TGCGCCAGCAGCTTGGGTGCTAGCGGGGGCAAATACAATGAGCAGTTCTTC. It encodes CASSLGASGGKYNEQFF.

There are a few counts of this clone. CDR3 in amino acids: CASSLNRGNYGYTF. The CDR3, as DNA: TGTGCCAGCAGCTTGAACAGGGGGAACTATGGCTACACCTTC. The rearrangement joins TRBV5-4 to TRBJ1-2; 8 bases line up with TRBD1. Germline CDR1 reads SGHNT; CDR2 reads YYREEE (reference sequence). The CDR3 runs 14 residues. The J segment lost 2 bases and the V segment lost 1 base, leaving 1 base of the junction unmatched.

The chain is built from TRBV13 and TRBJ2-3; maybe TRBD2 (5 bases). The CDR3 sequence is 17 residues long. CDR1 and CDR2 (germline): PRHDT, FYEKMQ (reference sequence). V gave up 1 base and J gave up 0 bases, with 14 bases separating them. The CDR3 sequence is CASSLVRQTTSTDTQYF. CDR3 nucleotide sequence: TGTGCCAGCAGCTTAGTACGGCAGACTACTAGCACAGATACGCAGTATTTT.

The chain uses TRBV5-1 and TRBJ1-4, with 11 bases matching TRBD1. This CDR3 spans 15 amino acids. The ends lost 5 bases at V and 7 bases at J; junction bases unmatched: 7. Germline assignment: CDR1 SGHRS and CDR2 YFSETQ. The CDR3 DNA reads as TGCGCCAGCAGTACTGGACAGGGGGCAGGTGAAAAACTGTTTTTT. Translating gives CASSTGQGAGEKLFF.